A selection of T cell receptor beta chains follows, all from one sample in a study of patients and donors after allogeneic stem cell transplantation. MiXCR, run by TCRdb on the RT-PCR reads, gives a single entry per CDR3 protein. The sample consists of about 160,000 distinct CDR3 sequences, approximately 22% of them appearing once. Sequencing was done on a sample of blood, either unsorted or a sorted T cell fraction (not recorded which). Receptor source: a human donor who was either an allogeneic HSCT recipient or a stem cell or donor lymphocyte infusion donor (not recorded which). It is not recorded whose cells these are; they may come from a transplant donor. The CDR3 runs from the conserved cysteine through the conserved F or W. The D gene is left open where the match is weak. Expanded clones get a size class; other rows say once, few or many, or leave the size out.

>TRBV19|TRBJ2-5|NA|NA
CASSMLGKQETQYF
TGTGCCAGTAGTATGTTGGGGAAACAAGAGACCCAGTACTTC
>TRBV18|TRBJ1-2|NA|NA
CASSPLTGRLYGYTF
TGTGCCAGCTCACCACTCACAGGGCGACTCTATGGCTACACCTTC
>TRBV11-3|TRBJ1-1|NA|NA
CASSSMSPEAFF
TGTGCCAGCAGCTCGATGTCTCCGGAAGCTTTCTTT
>TRBV5-1|TRBJ1-2|NA|NA
CASSFIPGTVNYGYTF
TGCGCCAGCAGCTTTATACCCGGGACGGTTAACTATGGCTACACCTTC
>TRBV7-8|TRBJ1-1|TRBD1|NA
CASSLFPGGHTEAFF
TGTGCCAGCAGCTTATTCCCAGGGGGCCACACTGAAGCTTTCTTT
>TRBV5-1|TRBJ1-1|NA|NA
CASVETAGNTEAFF
TGCGCCAGCGTGGAGACAGCAGGAAACACTGAAGCTTTCTTT
>TRBV3-1|TRBJ2-1|NA|NA
CASSPVRFDEQFF
TGTGCCAGCAGCCCCGTCAGATTTGATGAGCAGTTCTTC
>TRBV5-1|TRBJ2-1|NA|few
CASSLQGHEQFF
TGCGCCAGCAGCCTCCAGGGACATGAGCAGTTCTTC
>TRBV12-3/TRBV12-4|TRBJ2-4|NA|NA
CASSTTIAKNIQYF
TGTGCCAGCAGTACCACAATAGCCAAAAACATTCAGTACTTC
>TRBV6-6|TRBJ1-2|TRBD1|NA
CASRSPTGGKGYGYTF
TGTGCCAGCAGGAGTCCGACAGGGGGCAAGGGCTATGGCTACACCTTC
>TRBV20-1|TRBJ1-2|TRBD1|few
CSARDFSQGDYGYTF
TGCAGTGCTAGAGATTTTTCGCAGGGGGACTATGGCTACACCTTC
>TRBV28|TRBJ2-5|NA|NA
CASSLVVEETQYF
TGTGCCAGCAGTTTAGTGGTCGAAGAGACCCAGTACTTC
>TRBV20-1|TRBJ1-5|NA|few
CSASTRDGYSNQPQHF
TGCAGTGCTAGCACCAGGGACGGCTATAGCAATCAGCCCCAGCATTTT
>TRBV20-1|TRBJ1-5|TRBD1|few
CSARDGTVSNQPQHF
TGCAGTGCTAGAGACGGGACAGTTAGCAATCAGCCCCAGCATTTT
>TRBV3-1|TRBJ1-2|NA|NA
CASSQRAQLGRSGYTF
TGTGCCAGCAGCCAAAGGGCGCAATTGGGCAGGAGTGGCTACACCTTC
>TRBV5-1|TRBJ1-2|TRBD1|many
CASSQFVGTGNYGYTF
TGCGCCAGCAGCCAGTTTGTCGGGACAGGAAACTATGGCTACACCTTC
>TRBV15|TRBJ1-4|NA|few
CATSASWNEKLFF
TGTGCCACCAGCGCCAGCTGGAATGAAAAACTGTTTTTT
>TRBV27|TRBJ2-3|NA|few
CASSRLDTDTQYF
TGTGCCAGCAGTAGACTCGACACAGATACGCAGTATTTT
>TRBV14|TRBJ2-3|NA|few
CASSHRNRAPDTQYF
TGTGCCAGCAGCCACCGGAACAGGGCCCCAGATACGCAGTATTTT
>TRBV6-2/TRBV6-3|TRBJ2-2|TRBD2|NA
CASSYRAGGLAGELFF
TGTGCCAGCAGTTACAGGGCGGGAGGACTCGCCGGGGAGCTGTTTTTT
>TRBV12-3/TRBV12-4|TRBJ1-3|TRBD1|NA
CASTKQGAKYTIYF
TGTGCCAGCACCAAACAGGGGGCGAAATACACCATATATTTT
>TRBV5-5|TRBJ1-2|NA|few
CASSLLGASNYGYTF
TGTGCCAGCAGCCTGCTTGGGGCCTCTAACTATGGCTACACCTTC
>TRBV4-3|TRBJ1-4|TRBD1|few
CASSIRQGTANEKLFF
TGCGCCAGCAGCATCCGACAGGGTACGGCTAATGAAAAACTGTTTTTT
>TRBV4-3|TRBJ2-7|NA|NA
CASSQLRTESEQYF
TGCGCCAGCAGCCAACTACGGACAGAATCGGAGCAGTACTTC
>TRBV9|TRBJ1-5|NA|few
CASSALPWGNQPQHF
TGTGCCAGCAGCGCCCTTCCATGGGGCAATCAGCCCCAGCATTTT
>TRBV29-1|TRBJ1-2|TRBD1|NA
CSAWGGTGDYGYTF
TGCAGCGCCTGGGGAGGGACAGGGGACTATGGCTACACCTTC
>TRBV2|TRBJ2-7|NA|few
CASSESLLSSYEQYF
TGTGCCAGCAGTGAGAGCCTCTTAAGCTCCTACGAGCAGTACTTC
>TRBV10-3|TRBJ2-1|TRBD2|NA
CAINPSGGGSYNEQFF
TGTGCCATCAACCCTAGCGGGGGCGGCTCCTACAATGAGCAGTTCTTC
>TRBV5-1|TRBJ1-6|TRBD1|NA
CASSLTGALSSYNSPLHF
TGCGCCAGCAGCTTGACAGGGGCCTTAAGCTCCTATAATTCACCCCTCCACTTT
>TRBV4-3|TRBJ1-1|NA|many
CASSQEEGRTEAFF
TGCGCCAGCAGCCAAGAAGAGGGGAGGACTGAAGCTTTCTTT
>TRBV6-2/TRBV6-3|TRBJ1-6|NA|few
CASSTSPSPLHF
TGTGCCAGCAGTACCAGTCCTTCACCCCTCCACTTT